This paragraph covers one TCR beta chain sequence. What it binds is not known. Use of 60 Vbeta and 13 Jbeta primers characterized the PCR. The assay was immunoSEQ multiplex PCR, and TCRdb's table has in-frame clones only and misses some. The repertoire table contains 75,000 to 85,000 clones. The V end lost 2 bases, the J end lost 1 base, and 14 bases lay between the germline ends. CDR1 is ENHRY, CDR2 SYGVKD, per germline. The CDR3 is 16 amino acids. This sample was included in a study of cytomegalovirus exposure and HLA in healthy donors. The study's findings and limits: In vitro, three CMV-associated chains proved specific for CMV antigens.

This clonotype was obtained from a man aged 18 to 29 in good health and CMV-seropositive. The chain combines TRBV10-3 with TRBJ1-2; a weak D match, TRBD1 (6 bases). Sequencing input: PBMCs. DNA of the CDR3: TGTGCCATCAGTGAGGGACAGCGGATAAATAACTATGGCTACACCTTC. Translating it yields CAISEGQRINNYGYTF.